This T cell receptor (beta chain) comes out of a study of blood T cells in healthy people across ages. Broader study findings: Strong correlation linked observed beta diversity and percent naive T cells. Age brought a roughly linear fall in TCR beta diversity measured per million T cells.

This clonotype turned up a few times. The antigen is not known. This CDR3 spans 13 amino acids. Germline V gene data show CDR1 as MNHEY and CDR2 as SVGAGI. V was clipped by 8 bases and J by 7 bases, with 17 bases between them. Primed by a sample-barcoded 5' primer and a J-beta primer mix, a second PCR proceeded for 7 to 11 cycles. TCRdb re-called the 5' RACE reads with MiXCR, one entry per CDR3 protein. The data contain 540,000 or so distinct CDR3 sequences, 27% of them singletons. Donors each provided 8 to 10 milliliters of peripheral blood. A minimum of 6 micrograms of total RNA was extracted per sample.

This TCR derives from a woman between 70 and 85 years old in good health. The V and J genes are TRBV6-5 and TRBJ2-5; weak D call: TRBD2 (6 bases). Specimen: blood. CDR3 amino acids: CASPQPGLGTQYF. The CDR3 bases are TGTGCCAGCCCCCAACCGGGACTGGGGACCCAGTACTTC.